Each of the 29 T cell receptor beta chains below was sequenced from the same sample in a study of cytomegalovirus exposure and HLA in healthy donors. TCRdb's copy holds only in-frame clones and misses some; the assay was immunoSEQ multiplex PCR. The table lists hundreds of thousands of clones, roughly 88% of them singletons. Sequences were obtained from PBMCs. The source of these receptors is a woman under 30 in good health and CMV-seronegative.

This chain links TRBV7-9 with TRBJ2-7; 7 bases fit TRBD1. J lost 2 bases, V lost 4 bases, and 8 bases had no gene match. Per the germline V gene, CDR1 is SEHNR and CDR2 is FQNEAQ (reference sequence). There are 15 residues in the CDR3. CDR3 coding DNA: TGTGCCAGCAGCTATAGACAGGGAACGACCTACGAGCAGTACTTC. Its translation: CASSYRQGTTYEQYF.

V gene TRBV18 combines with J gene TRBJ1-1; no clear D gene. Trimming stripped 3 bases from V and 4 bases from J, with 9 bases between. This CDR3 contains 13 residues. The germline gives CDR1 KGHSH, CDR2 LQKENI. The CDR3 region is CASSPKAGTEAFF. The CDR3 DNA is TGTGCCAGCTCACCTAAAGCAGGCACTGAAGCTTTCTTT.

The chain joins TRBV7-6 to TRBJ2-7; the match to TRBD1 covers 7 bases. Germline V gives CDR1 SGHVS, CDR2 FNYEAQ. The CDR3 spans 14 residues. J lost 2 bases, V lost 5 bases, and 6 bases had no gene match. DNA for the CDR3: TGTGCCAGCAGCCCCCGGGACAGAGCCTACGAGCAGTACTTC. The encoded protein is CASSPRDRAYEQYF.

This clone is a singleton in its sample. The CDR3 nucleotides are TGTGCCAGCAGCTTACGGTGGCGGGAGTTTGACGAGCAGTACTTC. Its translation is CASSLRWREFDEQYF. This chain joins TRBV11-2 and TRBJ2-7; 7 bases are a match to TRBD2. V was clipped by 2 bases and J by 5 bases; unmatched bases: 9. The CDR3 length is 15 residues. The germline gives CDR1 SGHAT, CDR2 FQNNGV.

This sequence joins TRBV29-1 and TRBJ2-7, with 8 bases fitting TRBD1. The CDR3 covers 12 residues. Looked up from germline, CDR1 is SQVTM and CDR2 is ANQGSEA. Trimming cost V 4 bases and J 6 bases; bases outside gene matches: 5. The CDR3 DNA follows: TGCAGCGTTGGCCAGGGGGCTCGCGAGCAGTACTTC. It specifies CSVGQGAREQYF.

The V gene is TRBV28, the J gene TRBJ1-1, with D unresolved. V shed 5 bases and J shed 1 base, with 29 bases lying between them. This CDR3 contains 20 residues. Germline V gene sequence: CDR1 MDHEN, CDR2 SYDVKM. DNA of the CDR3: TGTGCCAGCAGTACTGAAATAACGGCCTCCGGTTTCGGAGGGAACACTGAAGCTTTCTTT. Residues: CASSTEITASGFGGNTEAFF.

The chain carries TRBV9 and TRBJ2-6; D remains unclear. V lost 3 bases to trimming and J lost 1 base, with 2 bases between them. CDR1 is SGDLS, CDR2 YYNGEE, per germline. The CDR3 sequence is 13 residues long. This CDR3 is CASSASGANVLTF. The CDR3 DNA is TGTGCCAGCAGCGCGTCTGGGGCCAACGTCCTGACTTTC.

The CDR3 loop is CASSLGRGGPQHF. CDR3 DNA: TGTGCCAGCAGCTTGGGGCGGGGGGGGCCCCAGCATTTT. This rearrangement joins TRBV5-8 to TRBJ1-5, with a tentative D call TRBD1 (5 bases). CDR1 and CDR2 (germline): SGHTS, YDEGEE. The CDR3 runs to 13 residues. Trimming cost V 0 bases and J 9 bases, with 10 bases left between them.

This sequence joins TRBV5-1 and TRBJ2-7; 8 bases align to TRBD1. The germline V gene encodes CDR1 SGHRS and CDR2 YFSETQ. With 4 bases clipped from V and 4 bases from J, the junction kept 4 bases outside the gene matches. The CDR3 spans 13 residues. CDR3 protein: CASSPRTGYEQYF. DNA of the CDR3: TGCGCCAGCAGCCCGAGGACAGGGTACGAGCAGTACTTC.

V is TRBV5-4 and J is TRBJ2-7, with 9 bases identical to TRBD2. Trimming cost V 5 bases and J 2 bases; bases outside gene matches: 5. The CDR3 covers 14 residues. CDR1 is SGHNT, CDR2 YYREEE, per germline (reference sequence). CDR3 amino acids: CASSYSGRPYEQYF. For the CDR3, the DNA is TGTGCCAGCAGTTATAGCGGGAGACCCTACGAGCAGTACTTC.

The chain has TRBV5-1 and TRBJ1-4; TRBD1 aligns across 9 bases. The CDR3 is made up of 15 amino acids. The germline V gene encodes CDR1 SGHRS and CDR2 YFSETQ. V trimming: 6 bases; J trimming: 4 bases; junction bases outside the gene matches: 7. CDR3 sequence (DNA): TGCGCCAGCAAAACCGGGACAGGGCTTAATGAAAAACTGTTTTTT. Residues: CASKTGTGLNEKLFF.

The CDR3 reads CASSLDHRDMGNQPQHF. The CDR3 coding sequence is TGTGCCAGCAGCTTAGACCACAGGGACATGGGCAATCAGCCCCAGCATTTT. This sequence joins TRBV11-3 and TRBJ1-5; D is possibly TRBD1 (6 bases). CDR1 is SGHNT and CDR2 is YENEEA in the germline V gene. V lost 0 bases and J 2 bases, leaving 14 bases between the germline ends. This CDR3 has 17 amino acids.

V is TRBV11-2 and J is TRBJ2-7; D is possibly TRBD1 (6 bases). CDR1 and CDR2 from the germline V gene are SGHAT and FQNNGV. V was clipped by 3 bases and J by 3 bases, with 9 bases between them. The CDR3 is 13 amino acids. The CDR3 here is CASSFRQDYEQYF. The CDR3 DNA is TGTGCCAGCAGCTTTCGACAGGACTACGAGCAGTACTTC. Variable domain in full (rest from reference TRBV11-2 and TRBJ2-7): EAGVAQSPRYKIIEKRQSVAFWCNPISGHATLYWYQQILGQGPKLLIQFQNNGVVDDSQLPKDRFSAERLKGVDSTLKIQPAKLEDSAVYLCASSFRQDYEQYFGPGTRLTVT.

The genes are TRBV18 and TRBJ1-2; 11 nucleotides match TRBD1. There are 15 residues in the CDR3. Unmatched junction bases numbered 2, after V lost 4 bases and J lost 1 base. Germline V gene sequence: CDR1 KGHSH, CDR2 LQKENI. The CDR3 DNA is TGTGCCAGCTCACTCGGGACAGGGGGTAACTATGGCTACACCTTC. This sequence encodes CASSLGTGGNYGYTF.

This clone turned up a few times. The chain employs TRBV30 and TRBJ1-5, with D perhaps matching TRBD1 (6 bases). Germline V CDR1 and CDR2: GTSNPN, SVGIG (reference sequence). V lost 0 bases, J lost 3 bases, and 9 bases lay in between. This CDR3 is 14 amino acids long. The CDR3 bases are TGTGCCTGGAGTGTAGTGGGACACAATCAGCCCCAGCATTTT. Its translation is CAWSVVGHNQPQHF. Based on the CDR3 plus reference TRBV30 and TRBJ1-5, the full variable domain is SQTIHQWPATLVQPVGSPLSLECTVEGTSNPNLYWYRQAAGRGLQLLFYSVGIGQISSEVPQNLSASRPQDRQFILSSKKLLLSDSGFYLCAWSVVGHNQPQHFGDGTRLSIL.

This clone appeared a few times. The chain uses TRBV7-9 and TRBJ1-1; a possible D gene is TRBD1 (5 bases). The CDR3 extends over 17 amino acids. The germline V gene encodes CDR1 SEHNR and CDR2 FQNEAQ (reference sequence). V lost 0 bases, J lost 3 bases, and 17 bases lay in between. The CDR3 loop is CASSLARGAREDTEAFF. The CDR3 DNA sequence: TGTGCCAGCAGCTTAGCCAGAGGGGCGCGGGAGGACACTGAAGCTTTCTTT.

On this clone itself: Distinct nucleotide sequences in the sample also encode this CDR3. The chain joins TRBV7-3 to TRBJ2-1; possibly TRBD2 for D (5 bases). From germline, CDR1 is SGHTA and CDR2 FQGTGA. Trimming took 5 bases from V and 1 from J, leaving 9 bases between them. CDR3 length: 14 amino acids. The CDR3: CASSRSGSYNEQFF. The CDR3 nucleotides are TGTGCCAGCAGCCGGAGCGGTTCCTACAATGAGCAGTTCTTC.

The chain has TRBV6-6 and TRBJ2-1; 13 nucleotides line up with TRBD2. The V segment lost 6 bases and the J segment 7 bases; nucleotides outside the gene matches: 6. The V gene's germline CDR1 is MNHNY and CDR2 SVGAGI (reference sequence). CDR3 length: 15 residues. DNA of the CDR3: TGTGCCAGCAGCAGGACTAGCGGGAGTATGAATGAGCAGTTCTTC. The encoded protein is CASSRTSGSMNEQFF.

The chain is built from TRBV20-1 and TRBJ1-4, with D perhaps matching TRBD1 (5 bases). Germline V CDR1 and CDR2: DFQATT, SNEGSKA (reference sequence). V gave up 3 bases and J gave up 15 bases, with 14 bases separating them. The CDR3 covers 11 residues. Written as DNA, the CDR3 is TGCAGTGCTAGTTTGCCAGGGTCTGTGTTTTTT. This gives the protein CSASLPGSVFF.

The rearrangement uses TRBV27 and TRBJ2-7, with TRBD1 matching over 7 bases. In germline, CDR1 is MNHEY, CDR2 SMNVEV (reference sequence). Unmatched junction bases numbered 3, after V lost 2 bases and J lost 2 bases. The CDR3 has 14 residues. The CDR3 region is CASSLRQGPYEQYF. The CDR3 DNA sequence: TGTGCCAGCAGTTTACGACAGGGACCCTACGAGCAGTACTTC.

This chain connects TRBV29-1 to TRBJ2-5, with TRBD1 matching 7 bases. V lost 5 bases and J lost 2; bases outside the gene matches: 11. Looked up from germline, CDR1 is SQVTM and CDR2 is ANQGSEA. The CDR3 totals 15 residues. The CDR3 protein is CSVLPSGTEQETQYF. In nucleotides, the CDR3 is TGCAGCGTTCTCCCGTCCGGGACAGAACAAGAGACCCAGTACTTC.

The J gene is TRBJ2-1, the V gene TRBV7-3, with TRBD2 identical over 10 bases. Germline CDR1 reads SGHTA; CDR2 reads FQGTGA. The CDR3 spans 16 residues. V lost 2 bases, J lost 12 bases, and 13 bases stayed unmatched. The CDR3 here is CASSLGLAGGRAGQFF. DNA of the CDR3: TGTGCCAGCAGCTTAGGGTTAGCGGGAGGCCGGGCGGGGCAGTTCTTC. Full variable domain (rest looked up from reference TRBV7-3 and TRBJ2-1): GAGVSQTPSNKVTEKGKYVELRCDPISGHTALYWYRQSLGQGPEFLIYFQGTGAADDSGLPNDRFFAVRPEGSVSTLKIQRTERGDSAVYLCASSLGLAGGRAGQFFGPGTRLTVL.

The V call is TRBV2, the J call TRBJ2-7; 8 nucleotides agree with TRBD2. The trim removed 2 bases at V and 1 base at J, leaving 7 bases unmatched. The length of the CDR3 is 16 residues. Per germline, CDR1 SNHLY and CDR2 FYNNEI. The CDR3 DNA reads as TGTGCCAGCAGTGAATTTGTCGGGACTAGGTCCTACGAGCAGTACTTC. Its protein is CASSEFVGTRSYEQYF.

V usage is TRBV9 and J usage is TRBJ2-1; D perhaps matches TRBD2 (5 bases). Per the germline V gene, CDR1 is SGDLS and CDR2 is YYNGEE. The CDR3 length is 17 residues. The V gene lost 0 bases and the J gene lost 0 bases, with 13 bases spanning the gap. Written as DNA, the CDR3 is TGTGCCAGCAGCGTAGAAGGTTTGACTACCTCCTACAATGAGCAGTTCTTC. Amino acid sequence: CASSVEGLTTSYNEQFF. Using reference TRBV9 and TRBJ2-1 for the parts outside the CDR3, the full variable domain is DSGVTQTPKHLITATGQRVTLRCSPRSGDLSVYWYQQSLDQGLQFLIQYYNGEERAKGNILERFSAQQFPDLHSELNLSSLELGDSALYFCASSVEGLTTSYNEQFFGPGTRLTVL.

The chain employs TRBV28 and TRBJ1-4; 9 bases map to TRBD1. CDR1 MDHEN and CDR2 SYDVKM come from the germline V gene. The length of the CDR3 is 14 residues. Losses at the gene ends were 5 bases for V and 7 bases for J; bases not matched to a gene: 5. The CDR3 DNA follows: TGTGCCAGCAGTCCGGGACAGGGTGGTGAAAAACTGTTTTTT. Its protein is CASSPGQGGEKLFF.

This clone came up once. This sequence joins TRBV2 and TRBJ2-2, with TRBD1 as a possible D gene (6 bases). Per the germline V gene, CDR1 is SNHLY and CDR2 is FYNNEI. V was cut by 10 bases and J by 1 base, with 16 bases left in between. The CDR3 spans 15 residues. The CDR3 DNA reads as TGTGCCAATTCCCTGGGGGCGGGGAACACCGGGGAGCTGTTTTTT. It is translated as CANSLGAGNTGELFF.

The DNA of the CDR3 is TGTGCCAGCAGTTCCCCTCGGCGGGAGGGCCACACCGGGGAGCTGTTTTTT. Translation gives CASSSPRREGHTGELFF. The chain recombines TRBV27 with TRBJ2-2; 9 bases are shared with TRBD2. The length of the CDR3 is 17 residues. Germline assignment: CDR1 MNHEY and CDR2 SMNVEV (reference sequence). Losses at the gene ends were 4 bases for V and 3 bases for J; bases not matched to a gene: 9.

The CDR3 here is CASSRPAGTSGDNEQFF. In nucleotides, the CDR3 is TGTGCCAGCAGCCGACCCGCCGGGACTAGCGGAGACAATGAGCAGTTCTTC. This chain uses TRBV27 with TRBJ2-1, with 11 bases lining up with TRBD2. The CDR3 loop spans 17 amino acids. The ends lost 6 bases at V and 5 bases at J; junction bases unmatched: 12. Germline values: CDR1 MNHEY, CDR2 SMNVEV (reference sequence).

The chain recombines TRBV12-5 with TRBJ1-4, with D possibly matching TRBD1 (6 bases). The V gene lost 2 bases and the J gene lost 4 bases, with 11 bases spanning the gap. Germline CDR1 LGHNT, CDR2 FRNRAP. The CDR3 sequence is 15 residues long. The CDR3 spells CASGLREGGNEKLFF. As DNA, the CDR3 is TGTGCTAGTGGTTTGAGAGAAGGGGGTAATGAAAAACTGTTTTTT.